The entry below describes one T cell receptor (beta chain). The antigen it binds to is not known. Base qualities are not provided; no much larger clone lies one nucleotide away. The same CDR3 can be traced to other DNA sequences in this sample. The data were obtained in a study of blood T cell repertoires in COVID-19 (dated by TCRdb to about 2020). At the level of the whole study: The collaborator samples originated in the United States, Italy and Spain and spanned the acute and convalescent phases of COVID-19. The material from the prospective study consisted of cDNA or gDNA derived from T cells, B-cell-depleted T cells, or PBMCs. The dataset comprised deeply sampled blood TCRbeta repertoires from subjects exposed to, actively infected with, or recovered from COVID-19. A freely available public database, intended as a resource for researchers studying the immune response to SARS-CoV-2, is where the repertoires were released. Samples were obtained from the ongoing ImmuneRACE study (first 160 participants) and from 1,254 subjects provided by 6 global collaborators. The sample metadata nearly always contained a de-identified subject ID, COVID-19 status, age in years and sex. Where available, HLA class I and class II types were obtained from metadata supplied by the sample provider rather than from assay-based typing. General conclusions and limits of the study: The quantity of clinical and demographic metadata differed by source and by participant and was supplied without curation.

The immunoSEQ Assay, a bias-controlled multiplex PCR, was used to amplify TCRbeta CDR3 regions from genomic DNA. The paper's processing steps were these. Nucleated cell counts per sample were estimated from amplification of reference gene primers within the assay. To quantify the absolute abundance of each unique TCRbeta CDR3 rearrangement, sequence reads were collapsed and filtered. For each sample, productive Simpson clonality was calculated by taking the square root of Simpson's diversity index across productive rearrangements. TCRdb holds this immuneACCESS table with in-frame rearrangements only. Some clones are missing; in checked studies, unresolved V genes explain under half, and the rest has no known cause. V, J and clone size reflect that table, while D and trimming were determined from the DNA. This sample lists 300,000 or so clones; 80% to 90% were detected once. Of the sample, roughly 4.2% is held by the ten largest clones.

Enrolling through a virtual design, the prospective study's participants ranged in age from roughly 18 to 89 years and lived across roughly 24 United States geographic areas. In the prospective study, cohorts were assigned on the basis of participant-reported clinical history obtained from a screening survey and a study questionnaire. In the prospective study, whole blood, serum and a nasopharyngeal or oropharyngeal swab were collected from each participant by mobile phlebotomists. Prospective study participants could optionally give additional blood draws and questionnaires over a roughly two-month period. Before DNA extraction, prospective study blood samples were shipped either frozen or at room temperature. The CDR3 goes from the cysteine to the phenylalanine over 14 residues. Only the CDR3 part of the read is kept: 42 bases, read in frame from the first base. The germline V gene gives CDR1 as SGHRS and CDR2 as YFSETQ. A distance of 8 bases separates the germline ends of V and J, which lose 2 bases and 3 bases respectively.

Input material: PBMCs or T cells enriched from blood (not recorded which). This receptor was obtained from a woman aged 40 to 50 with acute COVID-19. This sequence uses TRBV5-1 and TRBJ1-4, with the D segment identity uncertain. The CDR3 protein sequence reads: CASSFGGSNEKLFF. The DNA is as follows: TGCGCCAGCAGCTTTGGCGGATCTAATGAAAAACTGTTTTTT.